This is a list of T cell receptor beta chains from one sample in a study of breast tumors, draining lymph nodes, adjacent tissues. MiXCR was run by TCRdb on the multiplex PCR reads, yielding one entry per CDR3 protein. The data contain 180,000 or so distinct CDR3 sequences, roughly 29% of them singletons. The source material was axillary lymph node tissue. The receptors stem from a female donor with breast cancer. Some clones in this sample may be carry-over from other donors' samples. Each CDR3 is given with its conserved first and last residue. The D gene is left open where the match is weak. Where a row states a size, it is once, few, many or the class of an expanded clone; other rows omit it.

CDR3 DNA: TGTGCCAGCAGCTCCTTAGCGGGATCCCAAGAGACCCAGTACTTC; CDR3 protein: CASSSLAGSQETQYF; V gene: TRBV5-5; clone size: many; J gene: TRBJ2-5; D gene: TRBD2
CDR3 DNA: TGCAGTGCTTACCCCCAGGGCGGCAATCAGCCCCAGCATTTT; CDR3 protein: CSAYPQGGNQPQHF; V gene: TRBV20-1; clone size: many; J gene: TRBJ1-5; D gene: -
CDR3 DNA: TGCGCCAGCACTCCGGGACAGGCCAATTACAATGAGCAGTTCTTC; CDR3 protein: CASTPGQANYNEQFF; V gene: TRBV10-2; clone size: many; J gene: TRBJ2-1; D gene: TRBD1
CDR3 DNA: TGTGCCAGCAACCCTAGCGGGAGTTTTTACGAGCAGTACTTC; CDR3 protein: CASNPSGSFYEQYF; V gene: TRBV5-5; clone size: many; J gene: TRBJ2-7; D gene: TRBD2
CDR3 DNA: TGCAGTGCTAGCTGGGGCGACAGGGAAGAGACCCAGTACTTC; CDR3 protein: CSASWGDREETQYF; V gene: TRBV20-1; clone size: many; J gene: TRBJ2-5; D gene: TRBD1
CDR3 DNA: TGTGCCAGCAGCGTAGCTGGGGGCAGTGGGTCACCCCTCCACTTT; CDR3 protein: CASSVAGGSGSPLHF; V gene: TRBV9; clone size: -; J gene: TRBJ1-6; D gene: -
CDR3 DNA: TGTGCCAGCAGCTCGGCAGGACGTCTAGCCAAAAACATTCAGTACTTC; CDR3 protein: CASSSAGRLAKNIQYF; V gene: TRBV5-5; clone size: few; J gene: TRBJ2-4; D gene: -
CDR3 DNA: TGTGCCAGCGGCCTGACAGGGGCCTATGGCTACACCTTC; CDR3 protein: CASGLTGAYGYTF; V gene: TRBV5-4; clone size: -; J gene: TRBJ1-2; D gene: TRBD1
CDR3 DNA: TGCGCCAGCAGGGGGGGGGCCCGACAAGAGACCCAGTACTTC; CDR3 protein: CASRGGARQETQYF; V gene: TRBV5-1; clone size: -; J gene: TRBJ2-5; D gene: -
CDR3 DNA: TGTGCCAGCAGTGAGTTCCTAGCGGGTGAGCAGTTCTTC; CDR3 protein: CASSEFLAGEQFF; V gene: TRBV25-1; clone size: -; J gene: TRBJ2-1; D gene: TRBD2
CDR3 DNA: TGCAGTGCTAGAGATTGGCGGACAGCGAGCTCCTATAATTCACCCCTCCACTTT; CDR3 protein: CSARDWRTASSYNSPLHF; V gene: TRBV20-1; clone size: many; J gene: TRBJ1-6; D gene: -
CDR3 DNA: TGCAGTGCTAGATCCACGGGTAGGGGGACCCAGTACTTC; CDR3 protein: CSARSTGRGTQYF; V gene: TRBV20-1; clone size: -; J gene: TRBJ2-5; D gene: -
CDR3 DNA: TGTGCCTGGAGGGTAGTCGGGAGTGGGAACGAGCAGTACTTC; CDR3 protein: CAWRVVGSGNEQYF; V gene: TRBV30; clone size: many; J gene: TRBJ2-7; D gene: -
CDR3 DNA: TGTGCCAGCAGTACTCGGGGGGCCGGTTCTGCAGATACGCAGTATTTT; CDR3 protein: CASSTRGAGSADTQYF; V gene: TRBV2; clone size: many; J gene: TRBJ2-3; D gene: -
CDR3 DNA: TGTGCCAGCAGCGTCCTAACAGGGGGAGGTGAGCAGTTCTTC; CDR3 protein: CASSVLTGGGEQFF; V gene: TRBV9; clone size: many; J gene: TRBJ2-1; D gene: TRBD1
CDR3 DNA: TGTGCCAGCAGCCGCGAGGTAGGGGCTTCCTACAATGAGCAGTTCTTC; CDR3 protein: CASSREVGASYNEQFF; V gene: TRBV7-6; clone size: many; J gene: TRBJ2-1; D gene: -
CDR3 DNA: TGCAGTGCTCCTGGGCCTTCAAGCTCCTACGAGCAGTACTTC; CDR3 protein: CSAPGPSSSYEQYF; V gene: TRBV20-1; clone size: many; J gene: TRBJ2-7; D gene: -
CDR3 DNA: TGTGCCAGCAGCTTAGATGGGACGATCTCCTACGAGCAGTACTTC; CDR3 protein: CASSLDGTISYEQYF; V gene: TRBV7-2; clone size: many; J gene: TRBJ2-7; D gene: -
CDR3 DNA: TGTGCCAGCAGCCCTCGGGGCGGAGAGACCCAGTACTTC; CDR3 protein: CASSPRGGETQYF; V gene: TRBV12-3/TRBV12-4; clone size: many; J gene: TRBJ2-5; D gene: -
CDR3 DNA: TGTGCCAGCACCAGGACTAGCGGGAAGAACAATGAGCAGTTCTTC; CDR3 protein: CASTRTSGKNNEQFF; V gene: TRBV2; clone size: many; J gene: TRBJ2-1; D gene: TRBD2
CDR3 DNA: TGTGCCAGCAGTTACACGGCGGGAGTGTCCAGTGAGCAGTTCTTC; CDR3 protein: CASSYTAGVSSEQFF; V gene: TRBV6-2/TRBV6-3; clone size: -; J gene: TRBJ2-1; D gene: TRBD2
CDR3 DNA: TGTGCCAGCAGACCTGGACAGGGGGCTGGCAATCAGCCCCAGCATTTT; CDR3 protein: CASRPGQGAGNQPQHF; V gene: TRBV6-2/TRBV6-3; clone size: many; J gene: TRBJ1-5; D gene: TRBD1
CDR3 DNA: TGCGCCAGCAGCCGTGACTTAGCGGGGCGACAGTATTTT; CDR3 protein: CASSRDLAGRQYF; V gene: TRBV5-1; clone size: many; J gene: TRBJ2-3; D gene: TRBD2
CDR3 DNA: TGTGCCAGCAGCCGCCGACAGGGTCCCTCCTTTCTCTATGGCTACACCTTC; CDR3 protein: CASSRRQGPSFLYGYTF; V gene: TRBV12-3/TRBV12-4; clone size: many; J gene: TRBJ1-2; D gene: TRBD1
CDR3 DNA: TGTGCCAGCAGTTTATCTTCAGGCCTCACCGGGGAGCTGTTTTTT; CDR3 protein: CASSLSSGLTGELFF; V gene: TRBV27; clone size: many; J gene: TRBJ2-2; D gene: -
CDR3 DNA: TGTGCCAGCTCACCACCCTCTAGCGGACAAGAGACCCAGTACTTC; CDR3 protein: CASSPPSSGQETQYF; V gene: TRBV18; clone size: many; J gene: TRBJ2-5; D gene: TRBD2
CDR3 DNA: TGCGCCAGCACCGAAACAGATTCCTACGAGCAGTACTTC; CDR3 protein: CASTETDSYEQYF; V gene: TRBV10-2; clone size: many; J gene: TRBJ2-7; D gene: -
CDR3 DNA: TGCAGTGCTAGAAAGCTGAGTGGGAGTGGGAACACTGAAGCTTTCTTT; CDR3 protein: CSARKLSGSGNTEAFF; V gene: TRBV20-1; clone size: -; J gene: TRBJ1-1; D gene: -
CDR3 DNA: TGTGCCAGCAGCCCACAGACAGGGACCTCGTACGAGCAGTACTTC; CDR3 protein: CASSPQTGTSYEQYF; V gene: TRBV7-2; clone size: many; J gene: TRBJ2-7; D gene: TRBD1
CDR3 DNA: TGTGCCACCAGTGACCCCGGGACAGGGGACGTTGGGTACACCTTC; CDR3 protein: CATSDPGTGDVGYTF; V gene: TRBV24-1; clone size: -; J gene: TRBJ1-2; D gene: TRBD1
CDR3 DNA: TGCAGTGCTAGTAGGCGACAGGGGGATGAGCAGTTCTTC; CDR3 protein: CSASRRQGDEQFF; V gene: TRBV20-1; clone size: many; J gene: TRBJ2-1; D gene: TRBD1
CDR3 DNA: TGTGCAAGACAGGGGGCGACCTGGAATTCACCCCTCCACTTT; CDR3 protein: CARQGATWNSPLHF; V gene: TRBV2; clone size: once; J gene: TRBJ1-6; D gene: TRBD1
CDR3 DNA: TGCAGTGCTAGAGATCCGGCTAGCGGAGTCTACGAGCAGTACTTC; CDR3 protein: CSARDPASGVYEQYF; V gene: TRBV20-1; clone size: -; J gene: TRBJ2-7; D gene: TRBD2
CDR3 DNA: TGTGCCAGCAGCTTAACGCGGGAGTGGGGGGTTGAGCAGTTCTTC; CDR3 protein: CASSLTREWGVEQFF; V gene: TRBV7-2; clone size: many; J gene: TRBJ2-1; D gene: TRBD2
CDR3 DNA: TGTGCCAGTATGAGCGCAGTACCACTCCCAGGGGAAAACATTCAGTACTTC; CDR3 protein: CASMSAVPLPGENIQYF; V gene: TRBV19; clone size: -; J gene: TRBJ2-4; D gene: -
CDR3 DNA: TGTGCCAGCAGCCCACGGCAGGGTTGGAGCTATGGCTACCCCTTC; CDR3 protein: CASSPRQGWSYGYPF; V gene: TRBV7-2; clone size: many; J gene: TRBJ1-2; D gene: -
CDR3 DNA: TGTGCCAGTAGTATCGCCGGGACAGGCGGCAATCAGCCCCAGCATTTT; CDR3 protein: CASSIAGTGGNQPQHF; V gene: TRBV19; clone size: -; J gene: TRBJ1-5; D gene: TRBD1
CDR3 DNA: TGTGCCAGCAGTTCCGGGGATACGCAGTATTTT; CDR3 protein: CASSSGDTQYF; V gene: TRBV12-3/TRBV12-4; clone size: many; J gene: TRBJ2-3; D gene: -
CDR3 DNA: TGTGCCAGCAGTGGGCTAGCGCGCTACAATGAGCAGTTCTTC; CDR3 protein: CASSGLARYNEQFF; V gene: TRBV25-1; clone size: many; J gene: TRBJ2-1; D gene: -
CDR3 DNA: TGCAGTGCCAGTTGGGGCGGGGGGCTCTCTGGAAACACCATATATTTT; CDR3 protein: CSASWGGGLSGNTIYF; V gene: TRBV20-1; clone size: -; J gene: TRBJ1-3; D gene: -
CDR3 DNA: TGTGCCAGCTCTCAGATAGTGATTGAGCAGTTCTTC; CDR3 protein: CASSQIVIEQFF; V gene: TRBV18; clone size: few; J gene: TRBJ2-1; D gene: -
CDR3 DNA: TGTGCCAGCAGCGCCGGACAGGGCGGAGATACGCAGTATTTT; CDR3 protein: CASSAGQGGDTQYF; V gene: TRBV9; clone size: once; J gene: TRBJ2-3; D gene: TRBD1
CDR3 DNA: TGCGCCAGCAGCTTGTCCCGGGACAGGGTCGGTGAGCAGTTCTTC; CDR3 protein: CASSLSRDRVGEQFF; V gene: TRBV5-1; clone size: many; J gene: TRBJ2-1; D gene: TRBD1
CDR3 DNA: TGTGCCAGCAGCGCTAGCCGGGACGCACTACAAGAGACTCAGTACTTC; CDR3 protein: CASSASRDALQETQYF; V gene: TRBV9; clone size: -; J gene: TRBJ2-5; D gene: -